This T cell receptor beta chain was sequenced during a study of blood T cell repertoires in COVID-19. About the research overall: Whether acute or convalescent, the COVID-19 samples came from the United States, Italy and Spain.

Germline V gene sequence: CDR1 SGHDT, CDR2 YYEEEE. The CDR3 loop spans 16 amino acids. The junction had 7 bases not matched to a gene; V was cut back by 4 bases and J by 4 bases. This clone appeared a single time. Using immunoSEQ multiplex PCR, the repertoire was profiled, and TCRdb retains in-frame clones only, with some absent. The sample includes 150,000 or so clones, 75% to 90% of them seen just once. Ages ranged from about 18 to 89 years, with residence in approximately 25 US areas. Each participant's cohort was designated according to participant-reported clinical history. Sequencing was done on a sample of PBMCs or T cells enriched from blood (not recorded which). V gene TRBV5-6 combines with J gene TRBJ2-5, with 13 positions matching TRBD2. The origin of this receptor is a woman aged 50 to 60 who had recovered from COVID-19. CDR3 nucleotides: TGTGCCAGCAGCCCCGTCGGACTAGCGGGAGCAGAGACCCAGTACTTC. Its translation: CASSPVGLAGAETQYF.